A single sample is the source of the 28 T cell receptor beta chains below, sequenced in a study of blood T cell repertoires in COVID-19. Method: immunoSEQ multiplex PCR; TCRdb's copy keeps in-frame clones and lacks some. The table lists some 110,000 clones, around 78% of them singletons, with under 2.5% in the top ten. What was sequenced was peripheral blood. All receptors come from a man aged 25-45 years with acute or convalescent COVID-19.

The chain carries TRBV30 and TRBJ1-2, with D possibly TRBD1 on 6 matching bases. Germline lookup yields CDR1 GTSNPN and CDR2 SVGIG (reference sequence). The ends were cut back, 3 bases at V and 0 bases at J, with 14 bases in the middle. This CDR3 has 15 amino acids. CDR3 protein: CAWSGGQAANYGYTF. The CDR3 nucleotides read TGTGCCTGGAGCGGGGGGCAGGCAGCTAACTATGGCTACACCTTC.

This sequence joins TRBV5-6 and TRBJ2-7; 7 bases match TRBD2. CDR1 SGHDT and CDR2 YYEEEE come from the germline V gene. The CDR3 loop spans 15 amino acids. Germline trimming cut 2 bases from V and 7 bases from J; bases unmatched to any gene: 12. The CDR3 nucleotides read TGTGCCAGCAGCTTTGGCCGCGCAGGGCGGGGGGAGCAGTACTTC. Translation gives CASSFGRAGRGEQYF.

The chain combines TRBV4-3 with TRBJ1-1; TRBD1 agrees at 8 bases. J was trimmed by 4 bases and V by 0 bases; bases with no gene match: 4. Germline CDR1 reads LGHNA; CDR2 reads YSLEER. This CDR3 is built from 15 residues. The CDR3 loop reads CASSQEPGGGTEAFF. DNA for the CDR3: TGCGCCAGCAGCCAAGAGCCAGGGGGCGGCACTGAAGCTTTCTTT.

The V call is TRBV9, the J call TRBJ1-4; TRBD1 matches 11 bases. The CDR3 consists of 17 residues. CDR1 and CDR2 (germline): SGDLS, YYNGEE. V lost 4 bases to trimming and J lost 2 bases; unmatched junction nucleotides: 7. CDR3 coding DNA: TGTGCCAGCAGCCCCCGGGACAGGGGGTTGACTAATGAAAAACTGTTTTTT. This sequence encodes CASSPRDRGLTNEKLFF.

The chain employs TRBV13 and TRBJ2-2; TRBD2 agrees at 7 bases. J lost 0 bases, V lost 7 bases, and 2 bases had no gene match. CDR1 and CDR2 (germline): PRHDT, FYEKMQ (reference sequence). CDR3 length equals 14 residues. The CDR3 reads CASTLAANTGELFF. CDR3 sequence (DNA): TGTGCCAGCACCCTAGCGGCGAACACCGGGGAGCTGTTTTTT. Based on the CDR3 plus reference TRBV13 and TRBJ2-2, the full variable domain is AAGVIQSPRHLIKEKRETATLKCYPIPRHDTVYWYQQGPGQDPQFLISFYEKMQSDKGSIPDRFSAQQFSDYHSELNMSSLELGDSALYFCASTLAANTGELFFGEGSRLTVL.

The chain has TRBV2 and TRBJ1-2, with 9 bases aligning to TRBD1. The CDR3 runs to 15 residues. V lost 7 bases, J lost 7 bases, and 13 bases stayed unmatched. Germline values: CDR1 SNHLY, CDR2 FYNNEI. The CDR3 sequence is CASNPPGQGVVGYTF. The CDR3, as DNA: TGTGCCAGCAACCCTCCGGGACAGGGAGTTGTTGGCTACACCTTC.

The CDR3 DNA reads TGTGCCAGCACAGGGATTGTTGGCACTGAAGCTTTCTTT. Protein: CASTGIVGTEAFF. The rearrangement links TRBV9 to TRBJ1-1; weak D call: TRBD1 (5 bases). Looked up from germline, CDR1 is SGDLS and CDR2 is YYNGEE. V was shortened by 6 bases and J by 4 bases, with 13 bases between the two germline ends. The length of the CDR3 is 13 residues.

J is TRBJ2-1 and V is TRBV27, with a possible D match to TRBD2 (5 bases). Looked up from germline, CDR1 is MNHEY and CDR2 is SMNVEV (reference sequence). Trimming left V 5 bases short and J 0 bases short, with 11 bases between. This CDR3 is built from 15 residues. CDR3 loop: CASSRTDPSYNEQFF. The CDR3 nucleotides are TGTGCCAGCAGTCGGACTGACCCCTCCTACAATGAGCAGTTCTTC.

The count of this clone is one. The rearrangement links TRBV6-2 or TRBV6-3 to TRBJ1-1; D is possibly TRBD1 (5 bases). Between the trimmed V and J ends, which lost 3 bases and 4 bases, there was a span of 9 bases. This CDR3 region has 13 residues. The germline gives CDR1 MNHEY, CDR2 SVGEGT. The chain's CDR3 is CASSYIRGTEAFF. CDR3 nucleotides: TGTGCCAGCAGTTATATTAGGGGCACTGAAGCTTTCTTT.

V is TRBV30 and J is TRBJ1-2, with 8 bases aligning to TRBD1. This CDR3 contains 14 residues. Germline values: CDR1 GTSNPN, CDR2 SVGIG (reference sequence). V trimming: 1 base; J trimming: 1 base; junction bases outside the gene matches: 2. The CDR3 reads CAWSAGGLNYGYTF. The CDR3 DNA sequence: TGTGCCTGGAGTGCAGGGGGCCTTAACTATGGCTACACCTTC.

The DNA of the CDR3 is TGTGCCAGCAGCCAACTCTCTGGGGCCAACGTCCTGACTTTC. This encodes CASSQLSGANVLTF. The V and J genes are TRBV27 and TRBJ2-6; no reliable D call. Trimming shortened V by 6 bases and J by 0 bases, and 6 bases separated the two germline ends. The CDR3 length is 14 residues. Germline V gene data show CDR1 as MNHEY and CDR2 as SMNVEV (reference sequence). Supplemented by reference TRBV27 and TRBJ2-6, the full variable domain reads EAQVTQNPRYLITVTGKKLTVTCSQNMNHEYMSWYRQDPGLGLRQIYYSMNVEVTDKGDVPEGYKVSRKEKRNFPLILESPSPNQTSLYFCASSQLSGANVLTFGAGSRLTVL.

This chain links TRBV5-4 with TRBJ1-2; D is possibly TRBD1 (6 bases). Germline CDR1 SGHNT, CDR2 YYREEE (reference sequence). The V end was cut by 1 base, the J end by 7 bases, with 14 bases between. The CDR3 spans 14 residues. The DNA of the CDR3 is TGTGCCAGCAGCTTGAGGGGGGGCCAGGGTGGCTACACCTTC. Residues: CASSLRGGQGGYTF.

The chain joins TRBV25-1 to TRBJ2-7; tentative D call: TRBD2 (5 bases). The CDR3 is made up of 13 amino acids. V dropped 6 bases and J dropped 3 bases, with 12 bases sitting between them. Germline V gene data show CDR1 as MGHDK and CDR2 as SYGVNS. The CDR3 is CASREAGSYEQYF. In DNA form, the CDR3 reads TGTGCCAGCAGGGAGGCAGGTAGCTACGAGCAGTACTTC.

This clone occurred once. The chain is built from TRBV9 and TRBJ2-5; D is unresolved. The CDR3 has 13 amino acids. Germline CDR1 reads SGDLS; CDR2 reads YYNGEE. V shed 0 bases and J shed 3 bases, with 6 bases lying between them. CDR3 sequence: CASSVVSEETQYF. DNA for the CDR3: TGTGCCAGCAGCGTAGTGTCTGAAGAGACCCAGTACTTC.

CDR3 region: CASSFDVGRVNEQFF. CDR3 nucleotide sequence: TGTGCCAGCAGCTTTGATGTTGGCAGGGTGAATGAGCAGTTCTTC. The chain carries TRBV7-9 and TRBJ2-1; possibly TRBD1 for D (5 bases). This CDR3 has 15 residues. The ends were cut back, 3 bases at V and 7 bases at J, with 16 bases in the middle. CDR1 and CDR2 (germline): SEHNR, FQNEAQ (reference sequence).

The rearrangement links TRBV6-2 or TRBV6-3 to TRBJ2-4, with 10 bases matching TRBD2. The germline V gene has CDR1 MNHEY and CDR2 SVGEGT. V shed 0 bases, J shed 8 bases, and the junction held 4 bases outside the gene matches. The CDR3 runs to 15 residues. The CDR3 spells CASSYSKLAGDIQYF. The CDR3 DNA is TGTGCCAGCAGTTACTCGAAGCTAGCGGGAGACATTCAGTACTTC.

This clone has just one count. This sequence joins TRBV7-8 and TRBJ1-2; the match to TRBD1 covers 8 bases. Germline V gene lookup returns CDR1 SGHVS and CDR2 FQNEAQ. The CDR3 has 15 amino acids. Trimming at V came to 5 bases and at J to 8 bases, leaving 13 bases not matched to a gene. CDR3 sequence reads: CASSIGTGRLEGYTF. CDR3 nucleotides: TGTGCCAGCAGCATAGGGACAGGCCGCCTGGAGGGCTACACCTTC.

The genes are TRBV30 and TRBJ1-1; no clear D gene. The germline gives CDR1 GTSNPN, CDR2 SVGIG (reference sequence). The CDR3 contains 15 residues. Trimming left V 2 bases short and J 4 bases short, with 17 bases between. CDR3 coding DNA: TGTGCCTGGAGTCCCTTGGTTAGGGCGGGCACTGAAGCTTTCTTT. Its translation: CAWSPLVRAGTEAFF.

The count of this clone is one. The chain employs TRBV4-1 and TRBJ2-2; perhaps TRBD2 as D (6 bases). V lost 1 base, J lost 6 bases, and 6 bases lay in between. In germline, CDR1 is MGHRA, CDR2 YSYEKL. This CDR3 is 13 amino acids long. The CDR3 reads CASSQAGAGELFF. CDR3 coding DNA: TGCGCCAGCAGCCAAGCGGGGGCCGGGGAGCTGTTTTTT.

This chain links TRBV11-2 with TRBJ1-1; weak D call: TRBD1 (6 bases). Per germline, CDR1 SGHAT and CDR2 FQNNGV. V was pared by 0 bases and J by 5 bases, with 16 bases between. The CDR3 extends over 16 amino acids. The CDR3 region has the DNA TGTGCCAGCAGCTTAGATTTGGGGGCCGGTGGGACTGAAGCTTTCTTT. It specifies CASSLDLGAGGTEAFF.

V gene TRBV5-1 combines with J gene TRBJ2-1, with D perhaps TRBD2 (7 bases). Trimming left V 2 bases short and J 3 bases short, with 12 bases between. Germline CDR1 reads SGHRS; CDR2 reads YFSETQ. The CDR3 sequence is 15 residues long. CDR3: CASSFQGGVYNEQFF. The CDR3 nucleotides read TGCGCCAGCAGCTTCCAAGGGGGGGTCTACAATGAGCAGTTCTTC.

The CDR3 is CASIYSPLGEKLFF. For the CDR3, the DNA is TGTGCCAGCATATACTCCCCCCTCGGGGAAAAACTGTTTTTT. The chain employs TRBV2 and TRBJ1-4; no firm D call. V lost 7 bases and J lost 8, with 17 bases in between. Germline V lookup: CDR1 SNHLY, CDR2 FYNNEI. There are 14 residues in the CDR3.

This sequence joins TRBV25-1 and TRBJ2-6; the D is unclear. Germline V gives CDR1 MGHDK, CDR2 SYGVNS. Trimming took off 5 bases at V and 0 bases at J, with 5 bases between the two ends. The CDR3 has 14 amino acids. This CDR3 is CASSLSSGANVLTF. CDR3 sequence (DNA): TGTGCCAGCAGTTTGAGCTCTGGGGCCAACGTCCTGACTTTC.

The V call is TRBV6-6, the J call TRBJ1-1, with TRBD1 as a possible D gene (6 bases). The CDR3 runs 14 residues. In germline, CDR1 is MNHNY, CDR2 SVGAGI (reference sequence). Trimming took off 7 bases at V and 4 bases at J, with 16 bases between the two ends. Written as DNA, the CDR3 is TGTGCCAGCACCCCTCCCCAGGGGAGCACTGAAGCTTTCTTT. As protein: CASTPPQGSTEAFF.

This clone was observed once. J is TRBJ1-5 and V is TRBV19; D call uncertain. V shed 5 bases and J shed 1 base, with 15 bases lying between them. The CDR3 is made up of 16 amino acids. Germline lookup yields CDR1 LNHDA and CDR2 SQIVND (reference sequence). CDR3 region: CASSLGPLESNQPQHF. CDR3 nucleotide sequence: TGTGCCAGTAGTTTAGGACCTCTGGAGAGCAATCAGCCCCAGCATTTT.

The J gene is TRBJ1-1, the V gene TRBV5-1; tentative D call: TRBD1 (5 bases). The V gene's germline CDR1 is SGHRS and CDR2 YFSETQ. V dropped 1 base and J dropped 8 bases, with 12 bases sitting between them. The CDR3 is made up of 13 amino acids. DNA for the CDR3: TGCGCCAGCAGCTTGAATACCAGGGCCGAAGCTTTCTTT. Amino acid sequence: CASSLNTRAEAFF.

This clone occurred a few times. The chain joins TRBV7-2 to TRBJ2-7; D may be TRBD1 (5 bases). With 6 bases removed from V and 3 bases from J, the gap between germline ends came to 15 bases. Germline V CDR1 and CDR2: SGHTA, FQGNSA. There are 14 residues in the CDR3. The CDR3 protein is CASRPSFRVYEQYF. The CDR3 DNA reads TGTGCCAGCAGACCTTCGTTCAGGGTCTACGAGCAGTACTTC.

This chain joins TRBV5-4 and TRBJ2-7, with D tentatively TRBD1 (6 bases). Germline CDR1 reads SGHNT; CDR2 reads YYREEE (reference sequence). The CDR3 sequence is 14 residues long. The V end was cut by 4 bases, the J end by 0 bases, with 11 bases between. The CDR3 coding sequence is TGTGCCAGCAGCCTCGACAGGAGCTCCTACGAGCAGTACTTC. Its protein is CASSLDRSSYEQYF.